This is a list of T cell receptor beta chains from one sample in a study of technical replicates of blood from a handful of donors. Using immunoSEQ multiplex PCR, the repertoire was profiled, and TCRdb retains in-frame clones only, with some absent. This table holds about 61,000 clones, 80% to 90% found once. The source material was PBMCs. Receptors were obtained from a human donor in good health. Some clones in this sample may be carry-over from other donors' samples. CDR3s include the opening cysteine and the closing phenylalanine or tryptophan. The D gene is left open where the match is weak. Clone size is given for some rows only: seen once, a few or many times, or a class if the clone is expanded.

CDR3 protein: CATSRGTSGQETQYF; CDR3 DNA: TGTGCCACCAGCAGGGGGACTAGCGGCCAAGAGACCCAGTACTTC; clone size: .; J gene: TRBJ2-5; D gene: TRBD2; V gene: TRBV15
CDR3 protein: CASSFDREQETQYF; CDR3 DNA: TGCGCCAGCAGCTTTGACAGAGAACAAGAGACCCAGTACTTC; clone size: .; J gene: TRBJ2-5; D gene: .; V gene: TRBV5-1
CDR3 protein: CATGGTYREQYF; CDR3 DNA: TGTGCCACGGGAGGAACGTACCGCGAGCAGTACTTC; clone size: .; J gene: TRBJ2-7; D gene: TRBD2; V gene: TRBV6-5
CDR3 protein: CGSSSGTSGAGWYF; CDR3 DNA: TGCGGGAGCAGCTCCGGGACTAGCGGGGCCGGGTGGTACTTC; clone size: .; J gene: TRBJ2-5; D gene: TRBD2; V gene: TRBV5-1
CDR3 protein: CASSLEVSGGELFF; CDR3 DNA: TGTGCCAGCAGCTTAGAGGTTAGCGGCGGGGAGCTGTTTTTT; clone size: .; J gene: TRBJ2-2; D gene: .; V gene: TRBV7-6
CDR3 protein: CASNLGGHNQPQHF; CDR3 DNA: TGTGCCAGTAATCTCGGCGGACACAATCAGCCCCAGCATTTT; clone size: .; J gene: TRBJ1-5; D gene: .; V gene: TRBV19
CDR3 protein: CARGTPSGINNEQFF; CDR3 DNA: TGTGCCAGGGGGACGCCTAGCGGAATAAACAATGAGCAGTTCTTC; clone size: .; J gene: TRBJ2-1; D gene: TRBD2; V gene: TRBV6-7
CDR3 protein: CASSARTSGSHEQFF; CDR3 DNA: TGTGCCAGCAGCGCCCGGACTAGCGGGAGCCATGAGCAGTTCTTC; clone size: .; J gene: TRBJ2-1; D gene: TRBD2; V gene: TRBV7-2
CDR3 protein: CATKDRVNTEAFF; CDR3 DNA: TGTGCCACCAAGGACAGAGTCAACACTGAAGCTTTCTTT; clone size: .; J gene: TRBJ1-1; D gene: .; V gene: TRBV6-5
CDR3 protein: CASRVAGVAEQYF; CDR3 DNA: TGTGCCAGCAGAGTGGCGGGGGTAGCCGAGCAGTACTTC; clone size: .; J gene: TRBJ2-7; D gene: TRBD2; V gene: TRBV2
CDR3 protein: CASSSRDRSYEQYF; CDR3 DNA: TGTGCCAGCAGCTCCCGGGACAGGTCCTACGAGCAGTACTTC; clone size: once; J gene: TRBJ2-7; D gene: TRBD1; V gene: TRBV6-1
CDR3 protein: CASSYDGERGQPQHF; CDR3 DNA: TGTGCCAGCAGCTACGACGGGGAGAGAGGTCAGCCCCAGCATTTT; clone size: few; J gene: TRBJ1-5; D gene: .; V gene: TRBV7-9
CDR3 protein: CASSVGPGEGEKLFF; CDR3 DNA: TGTGCCAGCAGCGTAGGACCGGGGGAGGGTGAAAAACTGTTTTTT; clone size: .; J gene: TRBJ1-4; D gene: .; V gene: TRBV9
CDR3 protein: CASSPPRTGGSEQFF; CDR3 DNA: TGTGCCAGCAGCCCTCCACGGACAGGGGGCAGTGAGCAGTTCTTC; clone size: .; J gene: TRBJ2-1; D gene: TRBD1; V gene: TRBV7-9
CDR3 protein: CASSTKYEQYF; CDR3 DNA: TGTGCCAGCAGCACAAAGTACGAGCAGTACTTC; clone size: .; J gene: TRBJ2-7; D gene: .; V gene: TRBV9
CDR3 protein: CASSLRTGGGEQYF; CDR3 DNA: TGTGCCAGCAGCTTGCGGACAGGGGGAGGCGAGCAGTACTTC; clone size: .; J gene: TRBJ2-7; D gene: TRBD1; V gene: TRBV5-4